This TCR beta chain was recorded in a study of CD8 T cells in ankylosing spondylitis (dated 2017 in TCRdb). For the wider study: To find TCR variants linked to disease, the study profiled T cell receptor beta repertoires in ankylosing spondylitis patients and healthy donors. Peripheral blood was sampled, and synovial fluid was additionally collected from ankylosing spondylitis patients. The full study cohort was made up of approximately 24 ankylosing spondylitis patients and fewer than 120 healthy donors. Study-wide conclusions, independent of this receptor: Blood from ankylosing spondylitis patients appeared to be characterized by a TCR beta motif composed of 7 to 9 highly homologous amino acid variants. A CD8+ phenotype was shown by the disease-linked clones, which were found at relatively low frequencies in peripheral blood. Some motif variants were previously reported in synovial fluid and blood of reactive arthritis patients, suggesting common disease-initiation mechanisms. The disease-linked clones were reported to be significantly enriched in matched synovial fluid samples from ankylosing spondylitis patients.

Sequencing used an Illumina HiSeq 2500. TCR beta libraries were prepared by quantitative 5'-RACE with molecular barcodes. From the authors' description of their analysis: Disease-linked TCR variants were identified with a new computational method built on a probabilistic model of VDJ rearrangement. Clones were called with MiXCR by TCRdb after fastp trimmed the public reads at Q25, and only in-frame beta chains were retained. Merged by CDR3 protein, the rows form single entries marked with the most common genes and DNA. TCRdb, not the authors, supplied the V and J calls. This sample has some 340,000 distinct CDR3 sequences in its table, and roughly 14% of those were observed once. Approximately 1.1% of the sample lies in the top ten. As regards this clonotype: Its binding antigen is unknown. No clone much larger than this one lies a single base away; base qualities are absent.

Relative to germline, V is missing 1 base and J is missing 5 bases, with 5 bases of the junction outside any gene match. Including cysteine and phenylalanine, the CDR3 has 15 amino acids. The only DNA kept is the CDR3, 45 bases in frame from the first base. In this chain, TRBV12-3 or TRBV12-4 is recombined with TRBJ2-3, and 8 bases in between align with TRBD2. The TCR was taken from a male donor with ankylosing spondylitis or in good health (not recorded which). Material for sequencing was blood, either unsorted or a sorted T cell fraction (not recorded which). The CDR3 protein: CASSLGRGAGDTQYF. The DNA sequence reads TGTGCCAGCAGTTTAGGGCGGGGGGCCGGAGATACGCAGTATTTT.